The T cell receptor beta chain under discussion was sequenced for a study of T cell responses to AZD1222 COVID-19 vaccine. Study results and caveats: The CD4 TCRs associated with vaccination extended across spike and predominated at 160-218 and 743-854. Donors, mostly white British, included more females; clonal diversity was possibly underestimated.

Germline V CDR1 and CDR2: MNHEY, SMNVEV (reference sequence). Trimming removed 5 bases from V and 7 bases from J, with 17 bases in between. The CDR3 is 14 residues long. The method was immunoSEQ multiplex PCR; TCRdb's version includes in-frame clones alone and lacks a portion of them. The table shows under 150,000 clones, with roughly nine tenths occurring only once. Turning to this clone: The antigen remains undetermined.

This receptor was identified in an adult in good health. This chain connects TRBV27 to TRBJ1-2, with a weak D call TRBD1 (6 bases). The sequencing here drew on peripheral blood, taken on day 0 of AZD1222 vaccination. This CDR3 reads CASSPNPGVSGYTF. The CDR3 DNA reads TGTGCCAGCAGTCCCAACCCAGGGGTTAGTGGCTACACCTTC.